This is a list of T cell receptor beta chains from one sample in a study of breast tumors, draining lymph nodes, adjacent tissues. TCRdb reprocessed the multiplex PCR reads via MiXCR and lists one record per CDR3 protein. Of 20,000 to 30,000 distinct CDR3 sequences in the sample, 60% to 70% are singletons; the top ten hold 20% to 25%. The sequencing input was tumor-adjacent breast tissue. The receptors shown here come from a female donor with breast cancer. Some clones in this sample may be carry-over from other donors' samples. The CDR3 runs from the conserved cysteine through the conserved F or W. A D gene is named only where the DNA matches it firmly. Clone size is given for some rows only: seen once, a few or many times, or a class if the clone is expanded.

d_call	v_call	clone_size	j_call	cdr3_aa	cdr3_nt
-	TRBV4-2	-	TRBJ1-3	CASSPEGGNTIYF	TGTGCCAGCAGCCCGGAGGGGGGAAACACCATATATTTT
-	TRBV27	many	TRBJ2-3	CASSPRMGDTQYF	TGTGCCAGCAGTCCCAGGATGGGAGATACGCAGTATTTT
TRBD2	TRBV27	-	TRBJ2-1	CASSSRLAGSSYNEQFF	TGTGCCAGCAGTTCGAGACTAGCGGGATCATCGTACAATGAGCAGTTCTTC
TRBD1	TRBV7-9	-	TRBJ2-7	CASHPLRTGNSYEQYF	TGTGCCAGCCACCCCCTCCGGACAGGTAACTCCTACGAGCAGTACTTC
-	TRBV11-2	-	TRBJ2-7	CASRSTGTNYEQYF	TGTGCCAGCAGGTCTACCGGGACAAACTACGAGCAGTACTTC
TRBD1	TRBV5-4	-	TRBJ2-5	CASSTGTDQETQYF	TGTGCCAGCAGCACAGGGACAGATCAAGAGACCCAGTACTTC
TRBD2	TRBV5-8	-	TRBJ2-7	CASSLEGLAGIPSYEQYF	TGTGCCAGCAGCTTGGAGGGACTAGCGGGAATCCCCAGCTACGAGCAGTACTTC
-	TRBV7-2	-	TRBJ2-7	CASSLAGSYEQYF	TGTGCCAGCAGCTTAGCAGGGTCCTACGAGCAGTACTTC
TRBD1	TRBV6-5	-	TRBJ1-4	CASSSGLTGASEKLFF	TGTGCCAGCAGCTCCGGGCTCACAGGGGCGAGTGAAAAACTGTTTTTT
-	TRBV7-9	-	TRBJ2-7	CASTTSQLGSYEQYF	TGTGCCAGCACTACTAGCCAGCTTGGCTCCTACGAGCAGTACTTC
TRBD1	TRBV7-6	once	TRBJ2-2	CASSITGVGELFF	TGTGCCAGCAGTATAACAGGGGTCGGGGAGCTGTTTTTT
-	TRBV10-3	-	TRBJ2-7	CATRPPGPSSEQYF	TGTGCCACCCGGCCGCCGGGACCATCTTCCGAGCAGTACTTC
TRBD2	TRBV15	-	TRBJ2-5	CATSREASGGRETQYF	TGTGCCACCAGCAGAGAAGCTAGCGGGGGTCGGGAGACCCAGTACTTC
-	TRBV13	few	TRBJ2-5	CASSLQKQETQYF	TGTGCCAGCAGCTTACAAAAACAAGAGACCCAGTACTTC
TRBD1	TRBV24-1	medium-sized	TRBJ2-1	CATSDPSGTGGNEQFF	TGTGCCACCAGTGACCCATCCGGGACAGGGGGTAATGAGCAGTTCTTC
-	TRBV9	many	TRBJ1-4	CASSAGLPNEKLFF	TGTGCCAGCAGCGCAGGACTGCCGAATGAAAAACTGTTTTTT
-	TRBV10-3	medium-sized	TRBJ2-1	CAISDTDNEQFF	TGTGCCATCAGTGATACTGACAATGAGCAGTTCTTC
TRBD2	TRBV28	-	TRBJ2-1	CASSLLAGGPQEQFF	TGTGCCAGCAGTTTGTTAGCGGGAGGGCCCCAAGAGCAGTTCTTC
-	TRBV9	-	TRBJ1-1	CASSVSPHTEAFF	TGTGCCAGCAGCGTTAGTCCCCACACTGAAGCTTTCTTT
-	TRBV20-1	-	TRBJ2-7	CSAPRDGEYEQYF	TGCAGTGCCCCCCGGGACGGTGAGTACGAGCAGTACTTC
TRBD2	TRBV19	-	TRBJ2-5	CASSIGRGGLAGVIGTQYF	TGTGCCAGTAGTATAGGGCGGGGGGGTCTAGCGGGAGTTATTGGGACCCAGTACTTC
-	TRBV20-1	-	TRBJ2-7	CSALPGRSAYEQYF	TGCAGTGCACTCCCTGGACGTTCGGCCTACGAGCAGTACTTC
TRBD1	TRBV20-1	few	TRBJ2-7	CSARRSGTGFIYEQYF	TGCAGTGCTAGAAGGTCCGGGACAGGATTCATCTACGAGCAGTACTTC